The source of this T cell receptor beta chain is a study of CD8 T cells in Susac syndrome. CDR1 is SGHDT and CDR2 is YYEEEE in the germline V gene. The germline V and J ends were trimmed by 4 bases and 6 bases, with 17 bases remaining between them. This CDR3 is built from 14 residues. An amount of RNA that ranged from about 0.45 to 1 ug was reverse transcribed with random hexamers. Across 54 Vbeta and 13 Jbeta, TCR beta CDR3 was amplified with immunoSEQ multiplex PCR. TCRdb re-analysed the immunoSEQ multiplex PCR reads in MiXCR, keeping a single row per CDR3 protein. Among tens of thousands of distinct CDR3 sequences, 85% to 95% were seen once, and the ten largest hold about 0.28%.

The receptor was isolated from a human donor in good health. This chain uses TRBV5-6 with TRBJ2-7; a weak D match, TRBD1 (6 bases). The sequenced sample consisted of CD8+ T cells from PBMCs. The CDR3, as DNA: TGTGCCAGCAGCGAGGAACAGGGCGGACGCGAGCAGTACTTC. Translated, it gives CASSEEQGGREQYF.